This TCR beta chain was sequenced in a study of blood T cell repertoires in COVID-19. Overall study: Samples of COVID-19 (acute and convalescent) were obtained from the United States, Italy and Spain. The analysed material was cDNA or gDNA that came from T cells, B-cell-depleted T cells, or PBMCs.

TCRdb's table, derived via immunoSEQ multiplex PCR, lists solely in-frame clones and lacks some. The data hold 40,000 to 55,000 clones, with 84% observed a single time. Losses at the gene ends were 1 base for V and 0 bases for J; bases not matched to a gene: 11. The V gene's germline CDR1 is KGHSH and CDR2 LQKENI. The CDR3 extends over 20 amino acids. The sequencing sample was made of peripheral blood. The genes are TRBV18 and TRBJ2-1, with 11 bases fitting TRBD2. The sequence derives from a man over 45 with active COVID-19. In nucleotides, the CDR3 is TGTGCCAGCTCACCACAGGTGCTAGCGGGGGGCCTGAGCTCCTACAATGAGCAGTTCTTC. Its translation is CASSPQVLAGGLSSYNEQFF.